This T cell receptor beta chain emerged from a study of technical replicates of blood from several donors. This CDR3 spans 20 amino acids. Trimming removed 0 bases from V and 0 bases from J; junction bases left unmatched: 14. Per germline, CDR1 GTSNPN and CDR2 SVGIG (reference sequence). Sequencing was performed with immunoSEQ multiplex PCR; in TCRdb, only in-frame clones are kept and a portion is missing. Of fewer than 20,000 clones listed, over 75% are singletons. The genes are TRBV30 and TRBJ2-6, with TRBD2 matching over 7 bases. The material sequenced was PBMCs. The origin of this receptor is a human donor in good health. Some clones in this sample may be carry-over from other donors' samples. CDR3 residues: CAWSVIKWAGDRSGANVLTF. The CDR3, as DNA: TGTGCCTGGAGTGTAATAAAGTGGGCGGGAGACCGCTCTGGGGCCAACGTCCTGACTTTC.